This TCR beta chain was sequenced during a study of blood T cell repertoires in COVID-19 (TCRdb year 2020). For context, the study as a whole: Samples from collaborators originated in the United States, Italy and Spain and spanned both the acute and convalescent phases of COVID-19. The prospective study material was composed of cDNA or gDNA derived from T cells, B-cell-depleted T cells, or PBMCs. The dataset comprised deeply sampled blood TCRbeta repertoires from subjects exposed to, actively infected with, or recovered from COVID-19. The repertoires were released in a freely available public database meant as a resource for research on the immune response to SARS-CoV-2. Samples came from the ongoing ImmuneRACE study (first 160 participants) plus 1,254 subjects from 6 global collaborators. The sample metadata nearly always contained a de-identified subject ID, COVID-19 status, age in years and sex. Where available, HLA class I and class II types were taken from metadata supplied by the sample provider and were not determined by assay-based typing. The research as a whole found: How much clinical and demographic metadata was included differed by source and by participant, and the metadata was provided uncurated.

This clone was observed once. It has no known antigen specificity. No much larger clonotype is one base removed from it; base qualities were not supplied. The immunoSEQ Assay, a bias-controlled multiplex PCR, was used to amplify TCRbeta CDR3 regions from genomic DNA. From the authors' description of their analysis: The number of nucleated cells in each sample was estimated by amplification of reference gene primers within the assay. To quantify the absolute abundance of each unique TCRbeta CDR3 rearrangement, sequence reads were collapsed and filtered. For each sample, productive Simpson clonality was calculated as the square root of Simpson's diversity index over productive rearrangements. What TCRdb holds here is the immuneACCESS table cut down to in-frame rearrangements. Part of the clones is not present; checked against another copy, under half of the missing clones reflect an unresolved V gene, and the others are unexplained. The V and J calls and clone size come from that table; D and trimming were worked out from the DNA. For this sample there are about 160,000 clones; approximately 84% appear just once. The ten largest clones capture about 24% of the sample.

The collaborating institutions used their own protocols to collect whole blood in K2EDTA tubes. Collaborator samples were shipped for TCRbeta analysis as frozen whole blood, isolated PBMCs, or DNA extracted from either sample type. V is reduced by 4 bases and J by 3 bases, leaving a spacing of 12 bases between them. The CDR3 numbers 14 residues from cysteine through phenylalanine. The read is trimmed to its CDR3 DNA, 42 bases read in frame from base 1. CDR1 LGHDT and CDR2 YNNKEL are derived from the germline V gene (reference sequence). Sequences were obtained from peripheral blood. This TCR derives from a woman of 80 years or more with acute or convalescent COVID-19. This chain joins TRBV3-1 (or the pseudogene TRBV3-2) to TRBJ1-1, with TRBD1 perhaps the D gene, on 5 matching bases. The CDR3 has the sequence CASSRRQGDTEAFF. The DNA sequence is given as TGTGCCAGCAGCCGCCGCCAAGGGGACACTGAAGCTTTCTTT.